Presented here are 27 T cell receptor beta chains from one specimen sequenced in a study of Graves' ophthalmopathy and Graves' hyperthyroidism (dated by TCRdb to 2017 to 2018). The sequencer was an Illumina HiSeq 2000. For repertoire sequencing, the TCR beta CDR3 regions were amplified from RNA transcripts. HTBI primers and the Qiagen OneStep RT-PCR kit were used in a first-round RT-PCR, which was followed by a second-round multiplex PCR, size selection and purification. The raw public reads went through TCRdb reprocessing: fastp at Q25, MiXCR clone calling, in-frame beta chains kept. Here each entry gathers all rows of one CDR3 protein and keeps the most common genes and DNA. Recorded for this sample are around 470,000 distinct CDR3 sequences; roughly an eighth of them occurred a single time. Clones ranked in the top ten supply 8% to 10% of the sample. Sequencing input: blood. Every receptor here comes from a woman aged 30 to 39 with Graves' ophthalmopathy. Donor details come from another sample of the same person, matched by shared clones.

This clonotype showed up many times. The chain is built from TRBV28 and TRBJ1-2; TRBD1 matches 8 bases. Germline V gene sequence: CDR1 MDHEN, CDR2 SYDVKM. The V gene end was trimmed by 5 bases and the J gene end by 2 bases; junction bases not matched to a gene: 4. The CDR3 runs 14 residues. DNA of the CDR3: TGTGCCAGCAGTCAGGGGGCTGCCAACTATGGCTACACCTTC. The encoded protein is CASSQGAANYGYTF.

J is TRBJ1-1 and V is TRBV7-8, with D perhaps TRBD1 (6 bases). Deletions cut 3 bases from V and 1 base from J, with 12 bases between. Germline lookup yields CDR1 SGHVS and CDR2 FQNEAQ. CDR3 length equals 15 residues. The CDR3 region has the DNA TGTGCCAGCAGCTTGATGGGGGCCGGGAACACTGAAGCTTTCTTT. It specifies CASSLMGAGNTEAFF.

The chain employs TRBV4-2 and TRBJ2-2, with 8 nucleotides matching TRBD2. CDR3 size: 17 residues. J gave up 2 bases and V 1 base, and 6 bases lay outside the gene matches. Looked up from germline, CDR1 is LGHNA and CDR2 is YNFKEQ. The CDR3 sequence is CASSQAAGGPNTGELFF. CDR3 DNA: TGTGCCAGCAGCCAAGCCGCGGGGGGCCCAAACACCGGGGAGCTGTTTTTT.

Many counts were recorded for this clonotype. A junction end diverges from the germline sequence, so it may reflect a read error. This chain uses TRBV10-3 with TRBJ2-7; TRBD2 might be the D (5 bases). Germline values: CDR1 ENHRY, CDR2 SYGVKD. This CDR3 is built from 12 residues. The CDR3 nucleotides are TGTGCCATCGGGGATATTAGCAGCGGTACTAAGTTC. It codes for CAIGDISSGTKF.

This clonotype has at least ten counts. This chain connects TRBV20-1 to TRBJ1-2; 9 bases line up with TRBD1. This CDR3 is 10 amino acids long. Germline values: CDR1 DFQATT, CDR2 SNEGSKA (reference sequence). The CDR3: CRGQGYGYTF. The CDR3 coding sequence is TGCAGGGGACAGGGCTATGGCTACACCTTC.

This clonotype has ten or more counts. The CDR3 DNA reads as TGTGCCAGCCTACCCCAGAGGGGGTCCTCACCTTTCGTCGGGCAGTACTTC. It codes for CASLPQRGSSPFVGQYF. The rearrangement uses TRBV2 and TRBJ2-7; D is perhaps TRBD1 (6 bases). Germline V lookup: CDR1 SNHLY, CDR2 FYNNEI. This CDR3 has 17 residues. V lost 8 bases, J lost 9 bases, and 32 bases lay in between.

About this clonotype itself: A read error may be the cause here, since a much bigger clone is one base away. The rearrangement uses TRBV6-2 or TRBV6-3 and TRBJ2-7; D tentatively fits TRBD1 or TRBD2 (5 bases each). This CDR3 spans 14 amino acids. Germline CDR1 reads MNHEY; CDR2 reads SVGEGT. V was pared by 2 bases and J by 1 base, with 9 bases between. The CDR3 bases are TGTGCCAGCAGTTACCCCGGGACGTCCTACGAGCAGTACGTC. Protein product: CASSYPGTSYEQYV.

The rearrangement links TRBV28 to TRBJ1-6; no clear D. Germline V gene sequence: CDR1 MDHEN, CDR2 SYDVKM. This CDR3 is 12 amino acids long. With 1 base removed from V and 13 bases from J, the gap between germline ends came to 8 bases. The DNA for the CDR3 is TGTGCCAGCAGTTTATTTGGCAAGCCCCTCCACTTT. Its protein product is CASSLFGKPLHF.

At least ten counts were recorded for this clonotype. CDR3 residues: CATCHPTSDSLFTEAFF. The CDR3 region has the DNA TGTGCCACTTGTCACCCAACGAGTGACAGTCTGTTCACTGAAGCTTTCTTT. V usage is TRBV24-1 and J usage is TRBJ1-1; perhaps TRBD1 as D (5 bases). CDR1 is KGHDR, CDR2 SFDVKD, per germline. Trimming left V 10 bases short and J 4 bases short, with 27 bases between. This CDR3 contains 17 residues.

This clonotype showed up many times. The genes are TRBV11-2 and TRBJ2-2; the D gene is possibly TRBD1 (5 bases). The CDR3 sequence is 14 residues long. Germline V gene data show CDR1 as SGHAT and CDR2 as FQNNGV. V gave up 3 bases and J gave up 2 bases, with 7 bases separating them. CDR3 in DNA: TGTGCCAGCAGCTTCCAGGGAAACACCGGGGAGCTGTTTTTT. Its translation is CASSFQGNTGELFF. The full variable domain, rest sourced from reference TRBV11-2 and TRBJ2-2, is EAGVAQSPRYKIIEKRQSVAFWCNPISGHATLYWYQQILGQGPKLLIQFQNNGVVDDSQLPKDRFSAERLKGVDSTLKIQPAKLEDSAVYLCASSFQGNTGELFFGEGSRLTVL.

This clonotype has only a few counts. The chain links TRBV3-1 to TRBJ2-5, with D perhaps matching TRBD1 (6 bases). The germline CDR1 and CDR2 sequences are LGHDT and YNNKEL (reference sequence). The CDR3 is 14 amino acids. The V end lost 0 bases, the J end lost 14 bases, and 19 bases lay between the germline ends. CDR3 amino acids: CASSQEGAGPSIYF. The CDR3 DNA reads as TGTGCCAGCAGCCAAGAGGGGGCCGGGCCCTCGATTTACTTC.

This clonotype occurred once. Its ends do not fully match the called genes, so a read error is possible. The CDR3 sequence is CASSYSEANTGAFF. CDR3 sequence (DNA): TGTGCCAGCAGTTACTCAGAAGCGAACACTGGAGCTTTCTTT. J is TRBJ1-1 and V is TRBV6-2 or TRBV6-3; no clear D. The germline V gene has CDR1 MNHEY and CDR2 SVGEGT. The CDR3 length is 14 residues.

Of note for this clonotype: A much larger clonotype is one base distant, so this may be a read error. This sequence joins TRBV3-1 and TRBJ1-1, with a possible D match to TRBD1 (5 bases). The germline CDR1 and CDR2 sequences are LGHDT and YNNKEL (reference sequence). This CDR3 comprises 15 residues. CDR3 sequence reads: CASSQEATVNTEALF. In DNA, the CDR3 is TGTGCCAGCAGCCAAGAAGCGACAGTGAACACTGAAGCTCTCTTT.

This clonotype was counted ten times or more. The chain recombines TRBV24-1 with TRBJ1-2; 8 nucleotides line up with TRBD1. Germline trimming cut 4 bases from V and 1 base from J; bases unmatched to any gene: 4. Germline loops: CDR1 KGHDR, CDR2 SFDVKD. This CDR3 has 15 amino acids. The CDR3 nucleotides read TGTGCCACCAGTGACTCCGGACAGGGTAACTATGGCTACACCTTC. Its translation: CATSDSGQGNYGYTF.

The sample holds many counts of this clonotype. The genes are TRBV7-8 and TRBJ2-5; either TRBD1 or TRBD2 may supply D (5 bases each). The CDR3 has 17 residues. Per germline, CDR1 SGHVS and CDR2 FQNEAQ. V lost 3 bases and J 2 bases, leaving 19 bases between the germline ends. CDR3 sequence: CASSFPKGGHRQETQYF. CDR3 nucleotides: TGTGCCAGCAGCTTTCCCAAAGGAGGACACCGGCAAGAGACCCAGTACTTC.

This clonotype was picked up a small number of times. The chain has TRBV6-1 and TRBJ2-7; the match to TRBD2 covers 9 bases. The CDR3 runs 15 residues. V lost 7 bases and J lost 7; bases outside the gene matches: 14. The germline V gene has CDR1 MNHNS and CDR2 SASEGT. The CDR3 spells CASKAPLAGAGEQYF. The CDR3 coding sequence is TGTGCCAGCAAGGCCCCCTTAGCGGGGGCCGGGGAGCAGTACTTC.

This clonotype came up a few times. This chain connects TRBV28 to TRBJ2-7; D is tentatively TRBD1 or TRBD2 (5 bases each). This CDR3 has 15 amino acids. V dropped 6 bases and J dropped 4 bases, with 19 bases sitting between them. The V gene's germline CDR1 is MDHEN and CDR2 SYDVKM. As DNA, the CDR3 is TGTGCCAGCAGCCCCGGGGACGGTGATCGATACGAGCAGTACTTC. Protein product: CASSPGDGDRYEQYF.

This clonotype appeared many times. The V gene is TRBV19, the J gene TRBJ1-2, with 7 bases lining up with TRBD1. V shed 7 bases, J shed 3 bases, and the junction held 2 bases outside the gene matches. The CDR3 sequence is 12 residues long. Germline CDR1 reads LNHDA; CDR2 reads SQIVND (reference sequence). This CDR3 reads CASTGQYYGYTF. CDR3 sequence (DNA): TGTGCCAGTACGGGACAGTACTATGGCTACACCTTC.

Many counts were recorded for this clonotype. A much larger clone sits a single nucleotide away, making a read error possible. The V and J genes are TRBV7-8 and TRBJ2-7; TRBD2 matches 7 bases. This CDR3 has 14 residues. CDR1 is SGHVS, CDR2 FQNEAQ, per germline. V was pared by 5 bases and J by 0 bases, with 4 bases of the junction left unmatched. The CDR3 sequence: CASSISSGSYEQYF. For the CDR3, the DNA is TGTGCCAGCAGCATATCTAGCGGCTCCTACGAGCAGTACTTC.

This clonotype was recorded a few times. The J gene is TRBJ2-5, the V gene TRBV9, with 12 bases identical to TRBD2. The CDR3 spans 17 residues. Germline CDR1 and CDR2: SGDLS and YYNGEE. V lost 5 bases and J lost 5; bases outside the gene matches: 13. As DNA, the CDR3 is TGTGCCAGCAGTCCAGTTGAGCTAGCGGGGGGGCGGGAGACCCAGTACTTC. It is translated as CASSPVELAGGRETQYF.

As concerns this clonotype: A much more abundant neighbour one base away suggests this may be a read error. The DNA of the CDR3 is TGTGCCTGCGCCCATAGCGGGAGAGGCTACGAGCAGTACTTC. This encodes CACAHSGRGYEQYF. This chain uses TRBV28 with TRBJ2-7, with 9 bases identical to TRBD2. The CDR3 consists of 14 residues. Germline V gene lookup returns CDR1 MDHEN and CDR2 SYDVKM. The J segment lost 3 bases and the V segment lost 11 bases, leaving 11 bases of the junction unmatched.

This clonotype showed up many times. J is TRBJ1-2 and V is TRBV5-1, with 7 nucleotides matching TRBD1. Germline V gives CDR1 SGHRS, CDR2 YFSETQ. The CDR3 is 13 residues long. Germline trimming cut 4 bases from V and 6 bases from J; bases unmatched to any gene: 6. Here the CDR3 DNA reads TGCGCCAGCAGCGTCCGGACAGGACATGGCTACACCTTC. Translating gives CASSVRTGHGYTF.

About this clonotype: This may arise from a read error, as a much more abundant clone is one base away. The chain's CDR3 is CASSDTRGGTEACF. The CDR3 DNA sequence: TGTGCCAGCAGTGATACTCGGGGAGGCACTGAAGCTTGCTTT. The chain combines TRBV25-1 with TRBJ1-1; no definite D call. CDR3 length: 14 residues. From germline, CDR1 is MGHDK and CDR2 SYGVNS.

This clonotype was picked up many times. The chain joins TRBV27 to TRBJ1-1, with 10 bases identical to TRBD1. The V gene's germline CDR1 is MNHEY and CDR2 SMNVEV (reference sequence). The trim removed 3 bases at V and 3 bases at J, leaving 1 base unmatched. The CDR3 covers 14 residues. CDR3 bases: TGTGCCAGCAGTTTCGGGACAGGGGACACTGAAGCTTTCTTT. This encodes CASSFGTGDTEAFF.

In its sample, this clonotype was seen many times. V and J are TRBV6-5 and TRBJ2-7; TRBD2 agrees at 11 bases. The CDR3 is 15 amino acids. Germline CDR1 and CDR2: MNHEY and SVGAGI. V lost 0 bases to trimming and J lost 5 bases; unmatched junction nucleotides: 3. The CDR3 sequence is CASSYSTSGRHEQYF. The CDR3 DNA reads as TGTGCCAGCAGTTACTCAACTAGCGGGAGACACGAGCAGTACTTC.

This clonotype was counted many times. V and J are TRBV12-3 or TRBV12-4 and TRBJ1-2, with D maybe TRBD1 (5 bases). V lost 2 bases to trimming and J lost 8 bases, with 15 bases between them. This CDR3 region has 14 residues. The CDR3 loop is CASSLLRGEGGYTF. CDR3 bases: TGTGCCAGCAGTTTATTAAGGGGTGAAGGGGGCTACACCTTC.

This clonotype showed up many times. The V call is TRBV11-1, the J call TRBJ2-5, with 10 bases matching TRBD2. Germline CDR1 is SGHAT and CDR2 is FQDESV (reference sequence). V was clipped by 3 bases and J by 3 bases; unmatched bases: 1. This CDR3 has 14 amino acids. The CDR3 loop is CASSFGTSEETQYF. In DNA form, the CDR3 reads TGTGCCAGCAGCTTCGGGACTAGCGAAGAGACCCAGTACTTC. Supplemented by reference TRBV11-1 and TRBJ2-5, the full variable domain reads EAEVAQSPRYKITEKSQAVAFWCDPISGHATLYWYRQILGQGPELLVQFQDESVVDDSQLPKDRFSAERLKGVDSTLKIQPAELGDSAMYLCASSFGTSEETQYFGPGTRLLVL.